The subject of this entry is one T cell receptor beta chain. What it recognizes is unknown. This sample stems from a study of T cell repertoires in cytomegalovirus infection. TCRdb used MiXCR to reprocess the reads, holding one entry per CDR3 protein. The table records nearly 700,000 distinct CDR3 sequences, around a third of them present only once. This CDR3 contains 18 residues. Germline V lookup: CDR1 MNHEY, CDR2 SVGEGT. With 5 bases clipped from V and 10 bases from J, the junction kept 22 bases outside the gene matches. This TCR derives from a human donor in good health (CMV status not recorded). Some clones in this sample may be carry-over from other donors' samples. The rearrangement links TRBV6-2 or TRBV6-3 to TRBJ2-1, with 8 nucleotides matching TRBD2. Sequences were derived from cultured PBMCs, sampled from culture after CMV antigen stimulation. The CDR3 here is CASSPLFASGSGGVEQFF. The CDR3 DNA reads as TGTGCCAGCAGTCCTCTCTTCGCTAGCGGGTCCGGCGGGGTGGAGCAGTTCTTC.